This TCR beta chain was captured in a study of T cells in Graves' hyperthyroidism and ophthalmopathy. Study-level information: Peripheral blood specimens were obtained at initial diagnosis, prior to any treatment.

There were TCR beta CDR3 regions amplified from RNA transcripts. HTBI primers were employed in a first-round RT-PCR of the TCR CDR3. TCRdb re-derived calls from the multiplex PCR reads in MiXCR, one entry per CDR3 protein. The sample lists about 350,000 distinct CDR3 sequences; roughly 13% were seen once. Uncontrolled infection, other autoimmune disease, pregnancy and lactation each barred patients from inclusion. The study, taken as a whole, reports: Separating ophthalmopathy from stable hyperthyroidism was achieved by a 13 V-J model.

This clonotype has a handful of counts. The antigen is unknown. Germline V gene lookup returns CDR1 MNHNS and CDR2 SASEGT. Trimming at V came to 5 bases and at J to 0 bases, leaving 6 bases not matched to a gene. The length of the CDR3 is 16 residues. This TCR was sampled from a woman aged 30 to 39 with Graves' hyperthyroidism. The sequenced material came from blood. V usage is TRBV6-1 and J usage is TRBJ2-2, with TRBD2 identical over 7 bases. The DNA for the CDR3 is TGTGCCAGCAGTAGACTAGCAGAAACGAACACCGGGGAGCTGTTTTTT. Its translation: CASSRLAETNTGELFF.